Presented here are 8 T cell receptor beta chains from one specimen sequenced in a study of CD8 T cells in Susac syndrome. The RNA, roughly 0.45 to 1 ug, was put through reverse transcription using random hexamers. TCRdb reanalysed the immunoSEQ multiplex PCR reads using MiXCR and keeps one entry per CDR3 protein. The data hold approximately 230,000 distinct CDR3 sequences, with 85% to 95% observed a single time. The sequenced material came from CD4+ T cells from PBMCs. The origin of the receptors is a human donor with multiple sclerosis.

The chain links TRBV7-3 to TRBJ2-1; TRBD2 matches 13 bases. The CDR3 consists of 15 residues. The V and J ends lost 5 bases and 8 bases, in that order; junction bases with no gene match: 6. Germline CDR1 and CDR2: SGHTA and FQGTGA. The CDR3 DNA follows: TGTGCCAGCAGCACAACTAGCGGGGGGGCCTATGAGCAGTTCTTC. Translating gives CASSTTSGGAYEQFF.

The chain recombines TRBV15 with TRBJ2-5; D is unclear. The CDR3 contains 13 residues. The germline V and J ends were trimmed by 3 bases and 5 bases, with 10 bases remaining between them. Germline CDR1 LNHNV, CDR2 YYDKDF (reference sequence). CDR3 loop: CATSRGRRETQYF. CDR3 coding DNA: TGTGCCACCAGCAGGGGCAGGCGGGAGACCCAGTACTTC.

In nucleotides, the CDR3 is TGTGCCTGGACGGGGGGTACGCAGTATTTT. The encoded protein is CAWTGGTQYF. V is TRBV30 and J is TRBJ2-3, with 7 positions matching TRBD2. CDR1 is GTSNPN, CDR2 SVGIG, per germline (reference sequence). V was pared by 4 bases and J by 8 bases, with 0 bases of the junction left unmatched. The CDR3 has 10 amino acids. The variable domain in full, completed from reference TRBV30 and TRBJ2-3, reads SQTIHQWPATLVQPVGSPLSLECTVEGTSNPNLYWYRQAAGRGLQLLFYSVGIGQISSEVPQNLSASRPQDRQFILSSKKLLLSDSGFYLCAWTGGTQYFGPGTRLTVL.

The chain recombines TRBV12-3 or TRBV12-4 with TRBJ2-2; D is undetermined. V lost 3 bases and J lost 4, with 9 bases in between. CDR3 length: 14 residues. The CDR3 is CASSFTVSTGELFF. In DNA form, the CDR3 reads TGTGCCAGCAGTTTCACCGTTTCCACCGGGGAGCTGTTTTTT.

This rearrangement joins TRBV3-1 to TRBJ2-5, with D possibly TRBD1 on 5 matching bases. V was pared by 3 bases and J by 2 bases, with 16 bases between. This CDR3 has 16 residues. CDR1 is LGHDT, CDR2 YNNKEL, per germline (reference sequence). CDR3 protein: CASSHPGRVGQETQYF. As DNA, the CDR3 is TGTGCCAGCAGCCACCCTGGCAGGGTTGGGCAAGAGACCCAGTACTTC.

This chain links TRBV18 with TRBJ1-5, with D possibly being TRBD1 (5 bases). Germline CDR1 is KGHSH and CDR2 is LQKENI. The CDR3 consists of 16 residues. With 6 bases removed from V and 0 bases from J, the gap between germline ends came to 15 bases. The CDR3, as DNA: TGTGCCAGCTCTCGCGACGGCGGGGGTAGCAATCAGCCCCAGCATTTT. Translated, it gives CASSRDGGGSNQPQHF.

The chain couples TRBV14 to TRBJ2-1; 7 positions match TRBD1. V lost 5 bases and J lost 15; bases outside the gene matches: 16. CDR1 SGHDN and CDR2 FVKESK come from the germline V gene. The CDR3 is 14 amino acids. The CDR3 sequence is CASSWGSVRQGLFF. The CDR3 nucleotides are TGTGCCAGCAGCTGGGGATCGGTCCGACAGGGCCTGTTCTTC.

This clonotype was seen only once. This chain connects TRBV6-1 to TRBJ1-5, with D uncertain. CDR1 is MNHNS, CDR2 SASEGT, per germline. V was trimmed by 7 bases and J by 5 bases, leaving 9 bases between them. The CDR3 loop spans 12 amino acids. The CDR3 DNA reads TGTGCCAGCAAGTTATCCGATCAGCCCCAGCATTTT. Protein sequence: CASKLSDQPQHF.